The clone carrying this TCR beta chain occurred many times. The authors ran a second PCR of about 6 to 12 cycles using a sample-barcoded 5' primer and a J-beta primer mix. MiXCR, run by TCRdb on the 5' RACE reads, gives a single entry per CDR3 protein. The table includes approximately 800,000 distinct CDR3 sequences, less than 70% detected once. These data are taken from a study of blood T cells in healthy people across ages. With 5 bases clipped from V and 1 base from J, the junction kept 1 base outside the gene matches. This CDR3 spans 13 amino acids. Germline loops: CDR1 DFQATT, CDR2 SNEGSKA (reference sequence).

Sequenced sample: blood. This clonotype originated in a man at least 80 years old in good health. This sequence joins TRBV20-1 and TRBJ2-3, with 9 bases identical to TRBD1. In DNA form, the CDR3 reads TGCAGTGCTCGGACAGGGGGCACAGATACGCAGTATTTT. Protein product: CSARTGGTDTQYF.